One sample yielded the 22 T cell receptor beta chains listed below, sequenced in a study of siplizumab effects on memory and regulatory T cells. Profiled with immunoSEQ multiplex PCR; TCRdb holds only in-frame clones, not every one. The data contain about 120,000 clones, roughly 92% of them singletons. Specimen: CD4+ T cells sorted from blood. These receptors all come from a human donor in good health.

The chain couples TRBV18 to TRBJ1-5; TRBD1 matches 9 bases. There are 14 residues in the CDR3. The V gene's germline CDR1 is KGHSH and CDR2 LQKENI. V shed 5 bases and J 4 bases; nucleotides not matched to a gene: 3. DNA of the CDR3: TGTGCCAGCTCAAGCGGACAGGGGAATCAGCCCCAGCATTTT. Its translation is CASSSGQGNQPQHF. Full variable domain (outside the CDR3, taken from reference TRBV18 and TRBJ1-5): NAGVMQNPRHLVRRRGQEARLRCSPMKGHSHVYWYRQLPEEGLKFMVYLQKENIIDESGMPKERFSAEFPKEGPSILRIQQVVRGDSAAYFCASSSGQGNQPQHFGDGTRLSIL.

About this clone: This same CDR3 is encoded by further DNA sequences in the sample. V gene TRBV7-6 combines with J gene TRBJ1-6; 10 nucleotides line up with TRBD1. V dropped 5 bases and J dropped 13; count of bases not matched to a gene: 11. The CDR3 spans 15 residues. Germline lookup yields CDR1 SGHVS and CDR2 FNYEAQ. The CDR3: CASSPRQGASSPLHF. The CDR3 region has the DNA TGTGCCAGCAGCCCACGACAGGGGGCAAGTTCGCCCCTCCACTTT.

V and J are TRBV5-6 and TRBJ2-5; 11 nucleotides line up with TRBD2. In germline, CDR1 is SGHDT, CDR2 YYEEEE. V was clipped by 3 bases and J by 5 bases; unmatched bases: 3. CDR3 length equals 14 residues. The CDR3 DNA is TGTGCCAGCAGCTGGGGGACTAGCGGTGAGACCCAGTACTTC. Protein sequence: CASSWGTSGETQYF.

This chain links TRBV29-1 with TRBJ1-3; unclear D gene. Germline CDR1 reads SQVTM; CDR2 reads ANQGSEA. V was clipped by 4 bases and J by 4 bases, with 8 bases between them. This CDR3 comprises 12 residues. In nucleotides, the CDR3 is TGCAGCGTTGTACTTTTGGGAAACACCATATATTTT. This sequence encodes CSVVLLGNTIYF.

The V gene is TRBV23-1, the J gene TRBJ2-7; D possibly matches TRBD1 or TRBD2 (5 bases each). TRBV23-1 is treated as an ORF (open reading frame) with a function not yet certain. V lost 7 bases and J 3 bases, leaving 13 bases between the germline ends. This CDR3 spans 13 amino acids. The CDR3 region has the DNA TGCGCCAGCACCTCCCTGGGGGTCTACGAGCAGTACTTC. This sequence encodes CASTSLGVYEQYF.

The V and J genes are TRBV7-6 and TRBJ2-3; maybe TRBD1 (5 bases). The germline CDR1 and CDR2 sequences are SGHVS and FNYEAQ. Between the trimmed V and J ends, which lost 4 bases and 3 bases, there was a span of 11 bases. This CDR3 is built from 14 residues. DNA for the CDR3: TGTGCCAGCAGCTCGGGCAGGGCGACAGATACGCAGTATTTT. Encoded protein: CASSSGRATDTQYF.

This clone was counted once. The chain is built from TRBV27 and TRBJ2-7; possible D gene TRBD1, 6 bases. This CDR3 spans 12 amino acids. Germline V gives CDR1 MNHEY, CDR2 SMNVEV (reference sequence). V gave up 2 bases and J gave up 11 bases, with 13 bases separating them. The CDR3 DNA follows: TGTGCCAGCAGTTTACCCCAGGGGAACGAGTACTTC. Its protein product is CASSLPQGNEYF.

The chain couples TRBV14 to TRBJ2-3; either TRBD1 or TRBD2 may fit D (6 bases each). The CDR3 runs 16 residues. The germline gives CDR1 SGHDN, CDR2 FVKESK. The ends were cut back, 1 base at V and 4 bases at J, with 15 bases in the middle. In DNA, the CDR3 is TGTGCCAGCAGCCAAGTCCTCCAAGGGGGGTCAGATACGCAGTATTTT. Amino acid sequence: CASSQVLQGGSDTQYF.

The chain recombines TRBV7-9 with TRBJ2-6; 8 bases match TRBD1. With 6 bases clipped from V and 4 bases from J, the junction kept 5 bases outside the gene matches. This CDR3 comprises 15 residues. Germline V gene data show CDR1 as SEHNR and CDR2 as FQNEAQ (reference sequence). This CDR3 reads CASRSTGVGANVLTF. CDR3 nucleotides: TGTGCCAGCAGATCGACAGGGGTCGGGGCCAACGTCCTGACTTTC.

This chain connects TRBV5-8 to TRBJ2-7; 8 bases are shared with TRBD2. V lost 1 base to trimming and J lost 4 bases; unmatched junction nucleotides: 13. Germline CDR1 SGHTS, CDR2 YDEGEE. CDR3 length: 17 amino acids. CDR3 nucleotides: TGTGCCAGCAGCTTGCCCCCGGGGGGGTGGGTATCGTACGAGCAGTACTTC. Its protein product is CASSLPPGGWVSYEQYF.

The chain carries TRBV29-1 and TRBJ2-5, with a weak D call TRBD1 (6 bases). V was pared by 8 bases and J by 5 bases, with 15 bases between. Germline V gene sequence: CDR1 SQVTM, CDR2 ANQGSEA. CDR3 size: 12 residues. The CDR3 reads CSLRDNSETQYF. Written as DNA, the CDR3 is TGCAGCCTTCGGGACAACTCCGAGACCCAGTACTTC.

The chain links TRBV30 to TRBJ1-5; TRBD1 agrees at 8 bases. Germline CDR1 reads GTSNPN; CDR2 reads SVGIG (reference sequence). V lost 0 bases and J lost 7; bases outside the gene matches: 8. This CDR3 region has 15 residues. CDR3 coding DNA: TGTGCCTGGAGTGTAAGAGGACAGGGAAACCAGCCCCAGCATTTT. Translating it yields CAWSVRGQGNQPQHF. Using reference TRBV30 and TRBJ1-5 for the parts outside the CDR3, the full variable domain is SQTIHQWPATLVQPVGSPLSLECTVEGTSNPNLYWYRQAAGRGLQLLFYSVGIGQISSEVPQNLSASRPQDRQFILSSKKLLLSDSGFYLCAWSVRGQGNQPQHFGDGTRLSIL.

This chain uses TRBV29-1 with TRBJ1-2; D possibly corresponds to TRBD1 (6 bases). Trimming left V 5 bases short and J 2 bases short, with 6 bases between. The CDR3 has 11 amino acids. CDR1 is SQVTM, CDR2 ANQGSEA, per germline. The DNA of the CDR3 is TGCAGCGTTCAGGGGAACTATGGCTACACCTTC. This sequence encodes CSVQGNYGYTF.

The chain employs TRBV25-1 and TRBJ2-1, with 7 bases aligning to TRBD1. There are 17 residues in the CDR3. Germline CDR1 is MGHDK and CDR2 is SYGVNS. Trimming at V came to 2 bases and at J to 8 bases, leaving 15 bases not matched to a gene. The CDR3, as DNA: TGTGCCAGCAGTGAAAGCAATGGGAACAGGGGACGCTATGAGCAGTTCTTC. Protein sequence: CASSESNGNRGRYEQFF.

The V gene is TRBV7-9, the J gene TRBJ2-1, with 9 bases that match TRBD2. The germline V gene has CDR1 SEHNR and CDR2 FQNEAQ (reference sequence). V lost 5 bases, J lost 6 bases, and 5 bases stayed unmatched. This CDR3 comprises 14 residues. The CDR3 region is CASSLGLAINEQFF. As DNA, the CDR3 is TGTGCCAGCAGCCTCGGACTAGCGATCAATGAGCAGTTCTTC.

This chain connects TRBV5-6 to TRBJ1-6; D perhaps matches TRBD1 (5 bases). The CDR3 extends over 14 amino acids. Germline CDR1 and CDR2: SGHDT and YYEEEE. V lost 2 bases and J lost 7, with 10 bases in between. The CDR3 nucleotides read TGTGCCAGCAGCTTTGACAGTGAGAATTCACCCCTCCACTTT. Its translation: CASSFDSENSPLHF.

The J gene is TRBJ1-2, the V gene TRBV19; 8 bases line up with TRBD1. The CDR3 contains 16 residues. Germline V CDR1 and CDR2: LNHDA, SQIVND (reference sequence). V lost 4 bases to trimming and J lost 2 bases; unmatched junction nucleotides: 9. CDR3 in DNA: TGTGCCAGTAGTAACCGAAGACAGGGGTCGAACTATGGCTACACCTTC. Its translation: CASSNRRQGSNYGYTF. Drawing the rest from reference TRBV19 and TRBJ1-2, the complete variable domain is DGGITQSPKYLFRKEGQNVTLSCEQNLNHDAMYWYRQDPGQGLRLIYYSQIVNDFQKGDIAEGYSVSREKKESFPLTVTSAQKNPTAFYLCASSNRRQGSNYGYTFGSGTRLTVV.

The chain links TRBV11-2 to TRBJ2-2, with TRBD2 matching 7 bases. The V gene end was trimmed by 1 base and the J gene end by 1 base; junction bases not matched to a gene: 6. This CDR3 is built from 17 residues. Germline CDR1 and CDR2: SGHAT and FQNNGV. The CDR3 here is CASSLGRGTMNTGELFF. In nucleotides, the CDR3 is TGTGCCAGCAGCTTAGGCCGCGGGACTATGAACACCGGGGAGCTGTTTTTT.

This clone has just one count. The rearrangement links TRBV7-8 to TRBJ2-7; the D gene is possibly TRBD2 (7 bases). Trimming shortened V by 5 bases and J by 3 bases, and 17 bases separated the two germline ends. Germline CDR1 reads SGHVS; CDR2 reads FQNEAQ. The CDR3 has 15 residues. The CDR3 spells CASSPRGGAFYEQYF. CDR3 DNA sequence: TGTGCCAGCAGCCCAAGGGGGGGCGCGTTCTACGAGCAGTACTTC. Drawing the rest from reference TRBV7-8 and TRBJ2-7, the complete variable domain is GAGVSQSPRYKVAKRGQDVALRCDPISGHVSLFWYQQALGQGPEFLTYFQNEAQLDKSGLPSDRFFAERPEGSVSTLKIQRTQQEDSAVYLCASSPRGGAFYEQYFGPGTRLTVT.

The chain's CDR3 is CAIKAGTSGYNEQFF. DNA for the CDR3: TGTGCCATCAAAGCCGGGACTAGCGGCTACAATGAGCAGTTCTTC. J is TRBJ2-1 and V is TRBV10-3; 11 bases line up with TRBD2. V lost 7 bases, J lost 3 bases, and 5 bases stayed unmatched. From germline, CDR1 is ENHRY and CDR2 SYGVKD. The CDR3 is made up of 15 amino acids.

The V call is TRBV27, the J call TRBJ1-2, with a weak D call TRBD1 (6 bases). There are 15 residues in the CDR3. The germline gives CDR1 MNHEY, CDR2 SMNVEV (reference sequence). The V gene lost 7 bases and the J gene lost 0 bases, with 15 bases spanning the gap. In nucleotides, the CDR3 is TGTGCCAGCAACCCGACAGGTTTAGCTAACTATGGCTACACCTTC. This codes for CASNPTGLANYGYTF.

This chain links TRBV19 with TRBJ2-3; D possibly corresponds to TRBD2 (6 bases). V was clipped by 3 bases and J by 3 bases, with 13 bases between them. The CDR3 length is 15 residues. Germline CDR1 is LNHDA and CDR2 is SQIVND (reference sequence). CDR3 sequence reads: CASSIMSGVTDTQYF. The CDR3 DNA is TGTGCCAGTAGTATTATGTCGGGAGTGACAGATACGCAGTATTTT.